Each of the 29 T cell receptor beta chains below was sequenced from the same sample in a study of blood T cells in healthy people across ages. It was with a sample-barcoded 5' primer and a J-beta primer mix that a second PCR of about 6 to 12 cycles was run. TCRdb ran MiXCR on the 5' RACE reads and lists one entry per CDR3 protein. This repertoire shows around 780,000 distinct CDR3 sequences, 20% to 30% found once; its top ten account for 2.5% to 3.5%. These sequences were also reported in another study, on T cells of mothers and their children.

Sequenced sample: blood. The origin of the receptors is a boy between 5 and 17 years old in good health.

This clonotype was counted once. The rearrangement uses TRBV5-1 and TRBJ1-1; no clear D. CDR3 length equals 14 residues. Trimming left V 4 bases short and J 0 bases short, with 10 bases between. From germline, CDR1 is SGHRS and CDR2 YFSETQ. In nucleotides, the CDR3 is TGCGCCAGCAGCCAGGAATTCATGAACACTGAAGCTTTCTTT. Translation: CASSQEFMNTEAFF.

With regard to this clonotype: A read error may account for a junction end that differs from germline. This sequence joins TRBV7-2 and TRBJ2-1; 7 nucleotides match TRBD1. The length of the CDR3 is 15 residues. Per germline, CDR1 SGHTA and CDR2 FQGNSA. CDR3 protein: CASSLGQVSYNEQLF. CDR3 in DNA: TGTGCCAGCAGCCTCGGACAGGTCTCCTACAATGAGCAGCTCTTC.

The J gene is TRBJ1-1, the V gene TRBV6-6; no clear D. V shed 3 bases and J shed 1 base, with 9 bases lying between them. This CDR3 has 14 amino acids. CDR1 MNHNY and CDR2 SVGAGI come from the germline V gene (reference sequence). The CDR3 coding sequence is TGTGCCAGCAGTTATAACGCAGCGAACACTGAAGCTTTCTTT. Translation: CASSYNAANTEAFF.

In this sample, this clonotype turned up a few times. The V gene is TRBV9, the J gene TRBJ2-1; no firm D call. The CDR3 spans 17 residues. With 4 bases removed from V and 0 bases from J, the gap between germline ends came to 17 bases. Per the germline V gene, CDR1 is SGDLS and CDR2 is YYNGEE. For the CDR3, the DNA is TGTGCCAGCAGCCATCCTCGGACGGATAGCTCCTACAATGAGCAGTTCTTC. This codes for CASSHPRTDSSYNEQFF.

The chain carries TRBV29-1 and TRBJ1-2; D call uncertain. V lost 0 bases and J lost 4, with 6 bases in between. CDR1 is SQVTM, CDR2 ANQGSEA, per germline. The CDR3 runs 12 residues. The CDR3 DNA sequence: TGCAGCGTTGAAGACGGACTCTATGGCTACACCTTC. Residues: CSVEDGLYGYTF.

V and J are TRBV5-1 and TRBJ2-5; D possibly matches TRBD1 or TRBD2 (5 bases each). Germline V gene lookup returns CDR1 SGHRS and CDR2 YFSETQ. Deletions cut 4 bases from V and 4 bases from J, with 20 bases between. This CDR3 is 16 amino acids long. The CDR3 DNA reads TGCGCCAGCAGCCTGGGGTCGGGGACGCTAACAGAGACCCAGTACTTC. Its translation is CASSLGSGTLTETQYF.

This clonotype was counted between two and nine times. V and J are TRBV4-1 and TRBJ2-6, with D tentatively TRBD2 (7 bases). The germline V gene encodes CDR1 MGHRA and CDR2 YSYEKL. CDR3 length equals 17 residues. Trimming cost V 3 bases and J 0 bases, with 12 bases left between them. DNA for the CDR3: TGCGCCAGCAGCCATGGGCGGGGGCCCTCTGGGGCCAACGTCCTGACTTTC. As protein: CASSHGRGPSGANVLTF.

The chain uses TRBV15 and TRBJ2-2; D remains unclear. This CDR3 contains 17 residues. Trimming removed 1 base at V and 2 bases at J, with 14 bases between. The germline CDR1 and CDR2 sequences are LNHNV and YYDKDF (reference sequence). The CDR3 here is CATSRVLETRNTGELFF. CDR3 coding DNA: TGTGCCACCAGCAGAGTTTTGGAGACTCGAAACACCGGGGAGCTGTTTTTT.

Notes on this clonotype: The junction departs from the called germline gene at one end, perhaps through a read error. DNA of the CDR3: TGTGCCAGCAGCCACCTGACAGGGACCGCCGGGGAGCTGTCTTTT. Amino acid sequence: CASSHLTGTAGELSF. This chain links TRBV3-1 with TRBJ2-2; 7 bases fit TRBD1. Germline CDR1 LGHDT, CDR2 YNNKEL (reference sequence). The CDR3 spans 15 residues.

V is TRBV10-3 and J is TRBJ1-2, with a possible D match to TRBD1 (6 bases). V lost 7 bases and J 3 bases, leaving 12 bases between the germline ends. Germline V lookup: CDR1 ENHRY, CDR2 SYGVKD. The CDR3 totals 13 residues. The DNA for the CDR3 is TGTGCCATCATGCAGGACAGAGACTATGGCTACACCTTC. This encodes CAIMQDRDYGYTF.

CDR3 nucleotide sequence: TGTGCCAGCAGAATGGGAGCGCTTGGAACGGGAAACACCATATATTTT. This codes for CASRMGALGTGNTIYF. V and J are TRBV28 and TRBJ1-3; no reliable D call. The CDR3 loop spans 16 amino acids. Trimming removed 6 bases from V and 4 bases from J, with 19 bases in between. The germline V gene encodes CDR1 MDHEN and CDR2 SYDVKM.

V usage is TRBV4-1 and J usage is TRBJ2-7, with D possibly being TRBD1 (6 bases). The V end was cut by 1 base, the J end by 4 bases, with 11 bases between. The CDR3 runs to 14 residues. Germline lookup yields CDR1 MGHRA and CDR2 YSYEKL. CDR3 sequence (DNA): TGCGCCAGCAGCCAAGTAGCAGGGGATTACGAGCAGTACTTC. Translation: CASSQVAGDYEQYF.

This clonotype was seen only a few times. Compared with germline, one end of the junction differs, possibly owing to a read error. V gene TRBV29-1 combines with J gene TRBJ1-1, with TRBD1 as a possible D gene (6 bases). Germline CDR1 reads SQVTM; CDR2 reads ANQGSEA. This CDR3 region has 13 residues. The CDR3 coding sequence is TGCAGCGTTGTTGGGGGGCCCGGAACTGAAGCTCTCTTT. Amino acids: CSVVGGPGTEALF.

Turning to this clonotype: A read error may produce the germline difference seen at one junction end. The CDR3 sequence: CARSPMGAETQYF. Written as DNA, the CDR3 is TGTGCCCGCTCACCGATGGGAGCCGAGACCCAGTACTTC. The chain recombines TRBV18 with TRBJ2-1; possibly TRBD2 for D (5 bases). The assigned J gene may be wrong: the sequence end matches TRBJ2-5 better. Germline V gene sequence: CDR1 KGHSH, CDR2 LQKENI. This CDR3 spans 13 amino acids.

This clonotype has only a few counts. The V gene is TRBV29-1, the J gene TRBJ2-1, with D maybe TRBD1 (6 bases). Germline values: CDR1 SQVTM, CDR2 ANQGSEA. The CDR3 has 16 residues. With 0 bases removed from V and 4 bases from J, the gap between germline ends came to 16 bases. CDR3: CSVEEAPGQGYNEQFF. CDR3 in DNA: TGCAGCGTTGAAGAGGCCCCGGGGCAGGGGTACAATGAGCAGTTCTTC.

Turning to this clonotype: Because the CDR3 is missing its conserved closing phenylalanine or tryptophan, this is likely a read error. As DNA, the CDR3 is TGTGCCAGCAGCTTAGTGGTAGATACGCAGTATCTT. Encoded protein: CASSLVVDTQYL. The chain carries TRBV11-2 and TRBJ2-3, with D unclear. The CDR3 has 12 residues. The V end was cut by 1 base, the J end by 5 bases, with 4 bases between. CDR1 SGHAT and CDR2 FQNNGV come from the germline V gene.

About this clonotype: The junction departs from the called germline gene at one end, perhaps through a read error. The CDR3 nucleotides read TGTGCCAGCAGCCAAGCGGAAGTGGGCGAGCAGTACTTT. It specifies CASSQAEVGEQYF. This rearrangement joins TRBV3-1 to TRBJ2-7; D is unresolved. There are 13 residues in the CDR3. Germline CDR1 LGHDT, CDR2 YNNKEL (reference sequence).

CDR3 residues: CASSEALAKNIQYF. The CDR3 DNA is TGTGCCAGCAGTGAAGCACTAGCCAAAAACATTCAGTACTTC. The chain employs TRBV2 and TRBJ2-4; D call uncertain. The germline gives CDR1 SNHLY, CDR2 FYNNEI. The CDR3 is made up of 14 amino acids. V gave up 0 bases and J gave up 0 bases, with 3 bases separating them.

The V call is TRBV6-6, the J call TRBJ2-6; D remains ambiguous. In germline, CDR1 is MNHNY, CDR2 SVGAGI (reference sequence). The length of the CDR3 is 15 residues. Trimming took 7 bases from V and 4 from J, leaving 14 bases between them. The DNA of the CDR3 is TGTGCCAGCAACCCCAACGACCGCGGGGCCAACGTCCTGACTTTC. Translating it yields CASNPNDRGANVLTF.

This chain joins TRBV7-3 and TRBJ1-1; D unresolved. V was clipped by 4 bases and J by 6 bases, with 12 bases between them. The CDR3 loop spans 13 amino acids. The germline V gene has CDR1 SGHTA and CDR2 FQGTGA. The CDR3 loop reads CASSSGFGAEAFF. The CDR3 DNA reads TGTGCCAGCAGCTCAGGTTTCGGCGCTGAAGCTTTCTTT.

The chain carries TRBV5-1 and TRBJ1-1; tentative D call: TRBD1 (6 bases). The CDR3 consists of 14 residues. Germline values: CDR1 SGHRS, CDR2 YFSETQ. V was pared by 3 bases and J by 5 bases, with 14 bases between. The CDR3 DNA follows: TGCGCCAGCAGCTCGAAGGGGGAATGGACTGAAGCTTTCTTT. Translation: CASSSKGEWTEAFF. Based on the CDR3 plus reference TRBV5-1 and TRBJ1-1, the full variable domain is KAGVTQTPRYLIKTRGQQVTLSCSPISGHRSVSWYQQTPGQGLQFLFEYFSETQRNKGNFPGRFSGRQFSNSRSEMNVSTLELGDSALYLCASSSKGEWTEAFFGQGTRLTVV.

Only a few counts were recorded for this clonotype. The chain recombines TRBV15 with TRBJ2-7; perhaps TRBD2 as D (7 bases). V lost 5 bases to trimming and J lost 3 bases, with 17 bases between them. The CDR3 extends over 15 amino acids. Germline V gene data show CDR1 as LNHNV and CDR2 as YYDKDF (reference sequence). The CDR3 loop is CATSSGGGGFYEQYF. The CDR3 nucleotides are TGTGCCACCAGCTCCGGAGGGGGGGGATTCTACGAGCAGTACTTC.

This clonotype showed up just a few times. The rearrangement joins TRBV3-1 to TRBJ2-2; D gene unclear. This CDR3 contains 15 residues. CDR1 and CDR2 from the germline V gene are LGHDT and YNNKEL (reference sequence). The V end was cut by 1 base, the J end by 3 bases, with 9 bases between. CDR3 protein: CASSQASEHTGELFF. Written as DNA, the CDR3 is TGTGCCAGCAGCCAAGCCAGTGAGCACACCGGGGAGCTGTTTTTT.

Here the CDR3 DNA reads TGCGCCAGCAGCCAGCAACAGCGGGACACTGAAGCTTTCTTT. This translates into CASSQQQRDTEAFF. This chain joins TRBV4-1 and TRBJ1-1; no reliable D call. V was clipped by 3 bases and J by 3 bases, with 11 bases between them. CDR1 is MGHRA, CDR2 YSYEKL, per germline. The CDR3 loop spans 14 amino acids.

This clonotype was seen ten or more times. The chain couples TRBV4-1 to TRBJ1-4, with TRBD1 matching over 8 bases. This CDR3 has 19 amino acids. V shed 0 bases and J 0 bases; nucleotides not matched to a gene: 9. From germline, CDR1 is MGHRA and CDR2 YSYEKL. In nucleotides, the CDR3 is TGCGCCAGCAGCCAAGAAGGTCAGGGGGCCGGCACAACTAATGAAAAACTGTTTTTT. As protein: CASSQEGQGAGTTNEKLFF.

This clonotype has at least ten counts. The chain uses TRBV10-3 and TRBJ2-4; TRBD2 matches at 10 bases. In germline, CDR1 is ENHRY, CDR2 SYGVKD. V was pared by 2 bases and J by 1 base, with 14 bases of the junction left unmatched. The CDR3 extends over 20 amino acids. The CDR3 loop is CAISEKASGGSGEAKNIQYF. The CDR3, as DNA: TGTGCCATCAGTGAGAAGGCTAGCGGGGGTTCAGGGGAGGCCAAAAACATTCAGTACTTC.

This clonotype was detected a few times. V gene TRBV29-1 combines with J gene TRBJ2-1, with 11 positions matching TRBD2. V shed 2 bases, J shed 6 bases, and the junction held 9 bases outside the gene matches. The CDR3 totals 16 residues. Germline values: CDR1 SQVTM, CDR2 ANQGSEA. CDR3 sequence reads: CSVEPQLAGVINEQFF. The DNA of the CDR3 is TGCAGCGTTGAACCCCAACTAGCGGGGGTCATCAATGAGCAGTTCTTC.

This clonotype has a handful of counts. This chain connects TRBV4-1 to TRBJ1-2; the D gene is possibly TRBD1 (5 bases). Trimming stripped 0 bases from V and 1 base from J, with 12 bases between. Germline CDR1 reads MGHRA; CDR2 reads YSYEKL. The CDR3 has 16 residues. The chain's CDR3 is CASSQDPTAVNYGYTF. CDR3 in DNA: TGCGCCAGCAGCCAAGATCCGACAGCAGTTAACTATGGCTACACCTTC.

This clonotype was observed a few times. The chain joins TRBV7-3 to TRBJ2-2, with no clear D. The CDR3 sequence is 16 residues long. Germline V gives CDR1 SGHTA, CDR2 FQGTGA. With 5 bases removed from V and 5 bases from J, the gap between germline ends came to 18 bases. The CDR3 bases are TGTGCCAGCAGCCCCCGTCCAGCGCACGTAACCGGGGAGCTGTTTTTT. It specifies CASSPRPAHVTGELFF.